The 19 T cell receptor beta chains below come from one sample, sequenced in a study of shared clonotypes between healthy human individuals. TCRdb's copy holds only in-frame clones and misses some; the assay was immunoSEQ multiplex PCR. The sample has about 380,000 clones; about 97% are singletons. The specimen was memory CD8+ T cells sorted from blood. As for subset: CD45RO+ cells pooled with CCR7-negative TemRA cells. The receptors were sampled from a man aged 25-45 years in good health.

The rearrangement joins TRBV5-5 to TRBJ1-4; 10 bases match TRBD1. There are 16 residues in the CDR3. V shed 3 bases, J shed 7 bases, and the junction held 9 bases outside the gene matches. Germline CDR1 reads SGHKS; CDR2 reads YYEKEE (reference sequence). The CDR3 DNA is TGTGCCAGCAGCTCCGACAGGGGGCGGATGGGTGAAAAACTGTTTTTT. Encoded protein: CASSSDRGRMGEKLFF.

The gene calls are TRBV18 and TRBJ2-1; 12 bases match TRBD2. With V trimmed by 4 bases and J by 5 bases, 18 bases remained unmatched. Per the germline V gene, CDR1 is KGHSH and CDR2 is LQKENI. The CDR3 is 20 residues long. The CDR3 protein is CASSLRAATSGRMVNNEQFF. The DNA for the CDR3 is TGTGCCAGCTCACTAAGGGCGGCGACTAGCGGGAGAATGGTCAACAATGAGCAGTTCTTC.

About this clone itself: Additional DNA sequences in this sample encode the identical CDR3. V is TRBV2 and J is TRBJ2-7; D is unclear. CDR3 length: 13 residues. Deletions cut 4 bases from V and 0 bases from J, with 7 bases between. Germline values: CDR1 SNHLY, CDR2 FYNNEI. In DNA, the CDR3 is TGTGCCAGCAGTGGGACGGCCTCCTACGAGCAGTACTTC. Translation: CASSGTASYEQYF.

The J gene is TRBJ1-1, the V gene TRBV6-1; D ambiguous. The CDR3 length is 13 residues. The V and J ends lost 2 bases and 1 base respectively, with 5 bases between them. Germline CDR1 MNHNS, CDR2 SASEGT. The CDR3: CASSEISNTEAFF. The CDR3 DNA reads as TGTGCCAGCAGTGAAATTTCGAACACTGAAGCTTTCTTT.

V usage is TRBV19 and J usage is TRBJ2-3; D call uncertain. Trimming pared 5 bases from V and 0 bases from J, leaving 9 bases between. CDR3 size: 14 residues. The germline gives CDR1 LNHDA, CDR2 SQIVND (reference sequence). CDR3 sequence reads: CASSATASTDTQYF. The CDR3 coding sequence is TGTGCCAGTAGTGCGACGGCTAGCACAGATACGCAGTATTTT.

The chain carries TRBV5-4 and TRBJ1-1; the match to TRBD1 covers 8 bases. J was trimmed by 4 bases and V by 4 bases; bases with no gene match: 6. This CDR3 has 14 residues. CDR1 and CDR2 from the germline V gene are SGHNT and YYREEE (reference sequence). The chain's CDR3 is CASSVDRGSTEAFF. The DNA for the CDR3 is TGTGCCAGCAGCGTAGACAGGGGAAGCACTGAAGCTTTCTTT.

Only one count was recorded for this clone. The chain joins TRBV5-1 to TRBJ2-5; 7 positions match TRBD1. Germline V lookup: CDR1 SGHRS, CDR2 YFSETQ. The CDR3 has 14 residues. V shed 4 bases, J shed 5 bases, and the junction held 8 bases outside the gene matches. The CDR3 loop reads CASSPQGRRETQYF. The CDR3 nucleotides are TGCGCCAGCAGCCCACAGGGGCGCCGGGAGACCCAGTACTTC.

This clone showed up just once. The V gene is TRBV18, the J gene TRBJ1-3; D remains unclear. The germline gives CDR1 KGHSH, CDR2 LQKENI. V lost 0 bases to trimming and J lost 2 bases, with 11 bases between them. The CDR3 contains 16 residues. The CDR3 loop reads CASSPPLGPTGNTIYF. CDR3 bases: TGTGCCAGCTCACCACCCCTGGGCCCCACTGGAAACACCATATATTTT.

V gene TRBV5-5 combines with J gene TRBJ2-1; D perhaps matches TRBD2 (5 bases). CDR1 and CDR2 from the germline V gene are SGHKS and YYEKEE (reference sequence). The V end lost 0 bases, the J end lost 4 bases, and 8 bases lay between the germline ends. CDR3 length: 14 residues. CDR3 region: CASSLGLAYNEQFF. CDR3 sequence (DNA): TGTGCCAGCAGCTTGGGCCTAGCTTACAATGAGCAGTTCTTC.

V is TRBV10-2 and J is TRBJ1-5, with a weak D call TRBD1 (6 bases). The CDR3 covers 15 residues. Trimming left V 4 bases short and J 1 base short, with 11 bases between. CDR1 and CDR2 from the germline V gene are WSHSY and SAAADI. CDR3 nucleotides: TGCGCCAGCAGTGGGACAGAGACAAGCAATCAGCCCCAGCATTTT. This gives the protein CASSGTETSNQPQHF.

This chain connects TRBV15 to TRBJ2-7; unclear D gene. The CDR3 contains 16 residues. The V end lost 0 bases, the J end lost 3 bases, and 15 bases lay between the germline ends. Germline assignment: CDR1 LNHNV and CDR2 YYDKDF (reference sequence). The CDR3: CATSRDLVEKGYEQYF. CDR3 coding DNA: TGTGCCACCAGCAGAGATTTGGTGGAGAAGGGCTACGAGCAGTACTTC.

The gene calls are TRBV27 and TRBJ1-4, with D perhaps TRBD1 (6 bases). The ends were cut back, 5 bases at V and 3 bases at J, with 16 bases in the middle. This CDR3 has 16 amino acids. CDR1 and CDR2 from the germline V gene are MNHEY and SMNVEV (reference sequence). This CDR3 is CASSPWGAKPNEKLFF. CDR3 bases: TGTGCCAGCAGTCCTTGGGGGGCGAAACCTAATGAAAAACTGTTTTTT.

The chain joins TRBV7-3 to TRBJ2-3; D is unresolved. V dropped 2 bases and J dropped 3 bases, with 15 bases sitting between them. Germline V lookup: CDR1 SGHTA, CDR2 FQGTGA. This CDR3 comprises 16 residues. CDR3 nucleotides: TGTGCCAGCAGCTTATCAGGCAGGAAGAGGACAGATACGCAGTATTTT. It translates to CASSLSGRKRTDTQYF.

This clone was seen only a few times. V gene TRBV7-9 combines with J gene TRBJ2-1, with TRBD2 matching over 7 bases. V shed 6 bases, J shed 7 bases, and the junction held 12 bases outside the gene matches. The CDR3 is 15 amino acids. Germline-derived CDR1 and CDR2 are SEHNR and FQNEAQ (reference sequence). For the CDR3, the DNA is TGTGCCAGCAGTCCACCGGACGCGGGAGCTAATGAGCAGTTCTTC. It codes for CASSPPDAGANEQFF.

The chain recombines TRBV6-5 with TRBJ1-2; 8 positions match TRBD1. The CDR3 is 13 residues long. CDR1 and CDR2 from the germline V gene are MNHEY and SVGAGI. J was trimmed by 7 bases and V by 6 bases; bases with no gene match: 7. The CDR3 bases are TGTGCCAGCAGAGAGACAGGGGTTATTGGCTACACCTTC. Translating it yields CASRETGVIGYTF.

Comments on this clone: Other nucleotide sequences in the sample specify the same CDR3. This chain joins TRBV5-1 and TRBJ2-2; weak D call: TRBD1 (6 bases). The CDR3 covers 14 residues. Trimming took off 3 bases at V and 2 bases at J, with 8 bases between the two ends. Germline CDR1 and CDR2: SGHRS and YFSETQ. CDR3 in DNA: TGCGCCAGCAGCTCCGGGACAAACACCGGGGAGCTGTTTTTT. This codes for CASSSGTNTGELFF.

The chain couples TRBV7-3 to TRBJ2-3, with D possibly TRBD1 on 5 matching bases. Deletions cut 5 bases from V and 2 bases from J, with 14 bases between. Germline values: CDR1 SGHTA, CDR2 FQGTGA. CDR3 size: 15 residues. The CDR3 loop is CASSLLGHPTDTQYF. For the CDR3, the DNA is TGTGCCAGCAGCCTATTGGGGCACCCCACAGATACGCAGTATTTT.

This chain connects TRBV28 to TRBJ2-7, with 8 bases identical to TRBD1. Per the germline V gene, CDR1 is MDHEN and CDR2 is SYDVKM. Trimming cost V 4 bases and J 2 bases; bases outside gene matches: 10. This CDR3 comprises 16 residues. The CDR3 region has the DNA TGTGCCAGCAGTTCCCCTAGGCGACAGGGGACCTACGAGCAGTACTTC. This gives the protein CASSSPRRQGTYEQYF.

This chain links TRBV19 with TRBJ2-7; D is tentatively TRBD1 or TRBD2 (5 bases each). In germline, CDR1 is LNHDA, CDR2 SQIVND (reference sequence). V was pared by 4 bases and J by 2 bases, with 15 bases between. The CDR3 sequence is 15 residues long. The CDR3 loop is CASSTRFGATYEQYF. The CDR3 nucleotides are TGTGCCAGTAGTACAAGGTTCGGGGCCACCTACGAGCAGTACTTC.